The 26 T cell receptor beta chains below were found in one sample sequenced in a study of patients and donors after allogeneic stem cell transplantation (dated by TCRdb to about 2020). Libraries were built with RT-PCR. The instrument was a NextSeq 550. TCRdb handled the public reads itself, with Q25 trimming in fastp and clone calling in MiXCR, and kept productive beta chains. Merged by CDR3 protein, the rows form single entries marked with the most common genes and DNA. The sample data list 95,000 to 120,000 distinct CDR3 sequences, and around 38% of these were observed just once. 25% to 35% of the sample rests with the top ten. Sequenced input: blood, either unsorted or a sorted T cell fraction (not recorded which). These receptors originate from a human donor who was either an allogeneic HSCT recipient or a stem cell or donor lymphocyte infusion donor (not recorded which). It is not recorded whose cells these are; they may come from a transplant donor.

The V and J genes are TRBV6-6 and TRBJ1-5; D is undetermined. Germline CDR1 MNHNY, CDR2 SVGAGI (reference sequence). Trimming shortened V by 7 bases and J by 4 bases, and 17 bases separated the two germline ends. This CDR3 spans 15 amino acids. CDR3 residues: CASTPRPLINQPQHF. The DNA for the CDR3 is TGTGCCAGCACTCCCCGGCCCCTTATAAATCAGCCCCAGCATTTT.

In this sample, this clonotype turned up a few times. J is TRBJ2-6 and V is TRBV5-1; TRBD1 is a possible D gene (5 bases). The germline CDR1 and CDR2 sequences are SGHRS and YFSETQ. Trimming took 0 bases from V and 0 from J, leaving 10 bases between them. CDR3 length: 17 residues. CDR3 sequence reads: CASSLADRFSGANVLTF. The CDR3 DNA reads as TGCGCCAGCAGCTTGGCCGACAGATTCTCTGGGGCCAACGTCCTGACTTTC.

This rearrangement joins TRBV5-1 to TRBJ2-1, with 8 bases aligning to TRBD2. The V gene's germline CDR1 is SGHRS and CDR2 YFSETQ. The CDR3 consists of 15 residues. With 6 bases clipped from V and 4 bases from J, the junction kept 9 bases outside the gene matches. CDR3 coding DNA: TGCGCCAGCAACTCAGCGGGAGTGGGTTACAATGAGCAGTTCTTC. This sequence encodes CASNSAGVGYNEQFF.

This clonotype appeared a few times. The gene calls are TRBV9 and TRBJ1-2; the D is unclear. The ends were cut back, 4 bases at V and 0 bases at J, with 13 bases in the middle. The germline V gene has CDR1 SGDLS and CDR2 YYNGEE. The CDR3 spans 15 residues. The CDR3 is CASSPPAQANYGYTF. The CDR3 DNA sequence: TGTGCCAGCAGCCCTCCAGCGCAGGCTAACTATGGCTACACCTTC.

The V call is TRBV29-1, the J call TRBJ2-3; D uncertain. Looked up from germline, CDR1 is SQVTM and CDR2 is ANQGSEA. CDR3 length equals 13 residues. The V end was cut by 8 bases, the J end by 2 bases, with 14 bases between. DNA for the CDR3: TGCAGCTCCTGCGCCGACTTCACAGATACGCAGTATTTT. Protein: CSSCADFTDTQYF.

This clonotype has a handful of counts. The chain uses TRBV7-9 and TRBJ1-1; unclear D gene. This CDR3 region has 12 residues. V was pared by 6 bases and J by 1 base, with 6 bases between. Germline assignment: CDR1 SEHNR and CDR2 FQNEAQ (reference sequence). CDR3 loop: CASRWTNTEAFF. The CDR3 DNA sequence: TGTGCCAGCAGGTGGACGAACACTGAAGCTTTCTTT.

The CDR3 here is CASRSGSEKLFF. The CDR3, as DNA: TGTGCCAGCAGAAGTGGGAGTGAAAAACTGTTTTTT. The V gene is TRBV12-3 or TRBV12-4, the J gene TRBJ1-4; D is uncertain. Trimming removed 6 bases at V and 7 bases at J, with 9 bases between. The CDR3 contains 12 residues.

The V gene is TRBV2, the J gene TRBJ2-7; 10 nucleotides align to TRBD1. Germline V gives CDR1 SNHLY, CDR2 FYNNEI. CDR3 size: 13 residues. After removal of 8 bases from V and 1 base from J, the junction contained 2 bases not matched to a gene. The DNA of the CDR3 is TGTGCCAGCGGGGACAGGGGTTCCTACGAGCAGTACTTC. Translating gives CASGDRGSYEQYF.

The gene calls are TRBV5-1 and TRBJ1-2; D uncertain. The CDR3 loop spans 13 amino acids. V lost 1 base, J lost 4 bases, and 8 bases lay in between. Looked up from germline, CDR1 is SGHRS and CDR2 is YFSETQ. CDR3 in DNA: TGCGCCAGCAGCTTGAAACGGACCTATGGCTACACCTTC. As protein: CASSLKRTYGYTF. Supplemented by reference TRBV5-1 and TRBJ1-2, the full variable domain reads KAGVTQTPRYLIKTRGQQVTLSCSPISGHRSVSWYQQTPGQGLQFLFEYFSETQRNKGNFPGRFSGRQFSNSRSEMNVSTLELGDSALYLCASSLKRTYGYTFGSGTRLTVV.

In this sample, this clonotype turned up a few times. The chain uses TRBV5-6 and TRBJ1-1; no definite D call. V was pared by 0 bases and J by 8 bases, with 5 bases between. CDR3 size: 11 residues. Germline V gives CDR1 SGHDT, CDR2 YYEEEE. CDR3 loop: CASSLAREAFF. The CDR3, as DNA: TGTGCCAGCAGCTTGGCCAGAGAAGCTTTCTTT.

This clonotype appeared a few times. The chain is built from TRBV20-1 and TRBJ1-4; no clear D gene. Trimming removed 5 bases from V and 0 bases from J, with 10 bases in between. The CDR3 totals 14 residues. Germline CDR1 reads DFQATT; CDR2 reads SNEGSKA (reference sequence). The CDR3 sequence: CSARPVSTNEKLFF. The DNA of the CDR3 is TGCAGTGCTCGACCAGTATCAACTAATGAAAAACTGTTTTTT.

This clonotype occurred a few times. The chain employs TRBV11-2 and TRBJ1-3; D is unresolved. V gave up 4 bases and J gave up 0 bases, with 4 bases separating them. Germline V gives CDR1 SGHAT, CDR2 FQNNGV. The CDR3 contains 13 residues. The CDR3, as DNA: TGTGCCAGCAGCTCGGACTCTGGAAACACCATATATTTT. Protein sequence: CASSSDSGNTIYF.

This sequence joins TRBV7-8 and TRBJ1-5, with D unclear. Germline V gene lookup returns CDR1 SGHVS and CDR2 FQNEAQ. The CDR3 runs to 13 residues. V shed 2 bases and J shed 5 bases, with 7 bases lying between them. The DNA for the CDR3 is TGTGCCAGCAGCTTATCCTCATATCAGCCCCAGCATTTT. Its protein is CASSLSSYQPQHF.

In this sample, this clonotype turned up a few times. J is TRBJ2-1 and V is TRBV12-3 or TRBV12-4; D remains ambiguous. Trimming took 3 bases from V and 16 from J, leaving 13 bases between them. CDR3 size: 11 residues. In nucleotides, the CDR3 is TGTGCCAGCAGTTTCTTGGAAGTGAGATTCTTC. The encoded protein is CASSFLEVRFF.

DNA of the CDR3: TGTGCCAGCAGCTTAGGAGTTCAGGGGCGACAGCCCCAGCATTTT. Protein sequence: CASSLGVQGRQPQHF. The rearrangement uses TRBV7-8 and TRBJ1-5, with D perhaps matching TRBD1 (6 bases). The germline CDR1 and CDR2 sequences are SGHVS and FQNEAQ. The CDR3 consists of 15 residues. Trimming took 1 base from V and 7 from J, leaving 14 bases between them. Complete variable domain (other parts from reference TRBV7-8 and TRBJ1-5): GAGVSQSPRYKVAKRGQDVALRCDPISGHVSLFWYQQALGQGPEFLTYFQNEAQLDKSGLPSDRFFAERPEGSVSTLKIQRTQQEDSAVYLCASSLGVQGRQPQHFGDGTRLSIL.

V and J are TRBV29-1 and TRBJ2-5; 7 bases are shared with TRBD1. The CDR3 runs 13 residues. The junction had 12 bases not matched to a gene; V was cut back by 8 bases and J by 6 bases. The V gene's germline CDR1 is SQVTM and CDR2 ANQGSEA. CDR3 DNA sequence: TGCAGCATTCGGACAGGACTTGGAAAGACCCAGTACTTC. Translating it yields CSIRTGLGKTQYF. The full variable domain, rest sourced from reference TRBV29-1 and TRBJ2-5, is SAVISQKPSRDICQRGTSLTIQCQVDSQVTMMFWYRQQPGQSLTLIATANQGSEATYESGFVIDKFPISRPNLTFSTLTVSNMSPEDSSIYLCSIRTGLGKTQYFGPGTRLLVL.

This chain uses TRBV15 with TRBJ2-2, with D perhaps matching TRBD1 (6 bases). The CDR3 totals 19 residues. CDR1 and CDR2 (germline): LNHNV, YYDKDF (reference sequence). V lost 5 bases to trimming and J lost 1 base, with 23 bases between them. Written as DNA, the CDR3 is TGTGCCACCAGCCGATTTGGTCCCATCCGGACAGTGAACACCGGGGAGCTGTTTTTT. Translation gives CATSRFGPIRTVNTGELFF.

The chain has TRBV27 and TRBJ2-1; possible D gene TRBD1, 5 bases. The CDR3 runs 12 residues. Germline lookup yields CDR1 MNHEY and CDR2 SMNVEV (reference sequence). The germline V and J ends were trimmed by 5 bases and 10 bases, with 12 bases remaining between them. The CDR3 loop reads CASSTQEGEQFF. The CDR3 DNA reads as TGTGCCAGCAGTACACAGGAAGGCGAGCAGTTCTTC.

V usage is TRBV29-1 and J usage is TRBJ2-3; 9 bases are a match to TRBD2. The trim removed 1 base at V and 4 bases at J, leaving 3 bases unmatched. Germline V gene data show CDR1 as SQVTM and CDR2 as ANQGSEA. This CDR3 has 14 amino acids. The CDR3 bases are TGCAGCGTTGAAGGTGCGGGAGGGCCAGATACGCAGTATTTT. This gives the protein CSVEGAGGPDTQYF.

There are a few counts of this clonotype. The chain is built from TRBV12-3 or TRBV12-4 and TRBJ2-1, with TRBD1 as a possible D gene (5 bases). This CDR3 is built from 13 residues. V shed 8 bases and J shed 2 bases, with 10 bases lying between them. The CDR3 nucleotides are TGTGCCAGCGGGGCCAACGCCTACAATGAGCAGTTCTTC. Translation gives CASGANAYNEQFF.

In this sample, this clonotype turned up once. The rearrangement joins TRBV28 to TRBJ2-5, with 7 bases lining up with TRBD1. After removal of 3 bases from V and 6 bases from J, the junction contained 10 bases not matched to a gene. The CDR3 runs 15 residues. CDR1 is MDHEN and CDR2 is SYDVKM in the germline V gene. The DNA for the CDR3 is TGTGCCAGCAGTTTTCAACAGGGGCGATTGAAGACCCAGTACTTC. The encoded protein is CASSFQQGRLKTQYF.

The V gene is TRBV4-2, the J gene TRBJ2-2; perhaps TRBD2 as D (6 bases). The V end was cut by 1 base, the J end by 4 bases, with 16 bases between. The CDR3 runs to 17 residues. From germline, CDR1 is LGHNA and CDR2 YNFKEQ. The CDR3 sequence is CASSQAYRRAGTGELFF. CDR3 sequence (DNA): TGTGCCAGCAGCCAAGCCTACCGGAGGGCGGGCACCGGGGAGCTGTTTTTT.

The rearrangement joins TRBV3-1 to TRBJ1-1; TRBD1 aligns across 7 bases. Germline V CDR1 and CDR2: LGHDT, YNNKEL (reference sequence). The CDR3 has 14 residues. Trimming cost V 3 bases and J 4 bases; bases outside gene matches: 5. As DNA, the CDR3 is TGTGCCAGCAGCCACAGACAGGGATCCACTGAAGCTTTCTTT. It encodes CASSHRQGSTEAFF.

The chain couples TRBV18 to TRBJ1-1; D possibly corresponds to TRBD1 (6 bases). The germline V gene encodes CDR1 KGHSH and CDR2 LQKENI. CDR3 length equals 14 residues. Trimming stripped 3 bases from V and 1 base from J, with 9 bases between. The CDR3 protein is CASSPQQGNTEAFF. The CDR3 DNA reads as TGTGCCAGCTCACCCCAACAGGGGAACACTGAAGCTTTCTTT.

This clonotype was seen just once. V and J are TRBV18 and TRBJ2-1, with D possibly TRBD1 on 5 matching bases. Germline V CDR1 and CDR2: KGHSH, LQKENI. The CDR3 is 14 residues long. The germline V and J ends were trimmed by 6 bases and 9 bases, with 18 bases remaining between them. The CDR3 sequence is CASSKGQGYTEQFF. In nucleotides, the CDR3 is TGTGCCAGCTCCAAAGGGCAGGGTTATACTGAGCAGTTCTTC.

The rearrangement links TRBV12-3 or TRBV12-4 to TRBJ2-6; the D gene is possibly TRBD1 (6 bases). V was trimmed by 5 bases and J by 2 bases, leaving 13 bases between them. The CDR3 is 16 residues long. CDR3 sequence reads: CASSLQQGTGANVLTF. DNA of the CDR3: TGTGCCAGCAGTCTGCAACAGGGCACTGGGGCCAACGTCCTGACTTTC.